A single sample gave rise to the 7 T cell receptor beta chains below, sequenced in a study of human T cells and chemical hapten exposure. TCRdb independently ran MiXCR on the RACE reads; one entry per CDR3 protein. The top ten hold about 2.7% of the sample, which has under 130,000 distinct CDR3 sequences, around 35% seen once. Time point defined: patch test 3, about 24 weeks after DPC sensitization. The treatment denotes: therapeutic diphenylcyclopropenone sensitization with weekly scalp DPC. The material sequenced was whole blood, taken in connection with sensitization to the hapten diphenylcyclopropenone (DPC). The origin of the receptors is a man aged 40-50 years with alopecia areata. Some clones in this sample may be carry-over from other donors' samples.

This chain connects TRBV29-1 to TRBJ2-1; the match to TRBD2 covers 9 bases. Germline assignment: CDR1 SQVTM and CDR2 ANQGSEA. The CDR3 is 13 residues long. The J segment lost 8 bases and the V segment lost 5 bases, leaving 7 bases of the junction unmatched. The CDR3 protein is CSVWSGRSDEQFF. CDR3 sequence (DNA): TGCAGCGTTTGGAGCGGGAGGAGCGATGAGCAGTTCTTC.

The chain carries TRBV27 and TRBJ2-1; the D is unclear. CDR1 is MNHEY and CDR2 is SMNVEV in the germline V gene (reference sequence). The CDR3 spans 15 residues. The V and J ends lost 2 bases and 3 bases respectively, with 11 bases between them. The CDR3 reads CASSLIPKDYNEQFF. The CDR3 region has the DNA TGTGCCAGCAGTTTAATCCCTAAGGACTACAATGAGCAGTTCTTC.

A word on this clonotype: The junction departs from the called germline gene at one end, perhaps through a read error. The chain is built from TRBV6-1 and TRBJ1-1; D not certain. Germline V gene lookup returns CDR1 MNHNS and CDR2 SASEGT. CDR3 size: 15 residues. The CDR3: CASRRREARNAEAFF. The DNA for the CDR3 is TGTGCCAGCCGTAGGAGAGAGGCTAGGAACGCTGAAGCTTTCTTT.

The chain links TRBV12-5 to TRBJ1-1; a weak D match, TRBD1 (5 bases). V was trimmed by 4 bases and J by 5 bases, leaving 8 bases between them. CDR3 length: 12 residues. Germline V gene data show CDR1 as LGHNT and CDR2 as FRNRAP. The CDR3 DNA sequence: TGTGCTAGTGGTTATGGGGGGACTGAAGCTTTCTTT. Encoded protein: CASGYGGTEAFF.

This clonotype has just a few counts. The gene calls are TRBV12-3 or TRBV12-4 and TRBJ2-5; no reliable D call. Trimming removed 5 bases at V and 1 base at J, with 14 bases between. This CDR3 has 15 amino acids. The CDR3 region is CASSLHHTAQETQYF. The CDR3 DNA reads as TGTGCCAGCAGTCTACACCACACGGCCCAAGAGACCCAGTACTTC.

This chain links TRBV20-1 with TRBJ1-2, with D hard to call. Germline V gene lookup returns CDR1 DFQATT and CDR2 SNEGSKA (reference sequence). Trimming removed 6 bases from V and 0 bases from J, with 20 bases in between. The CDR3 runs to 16 residues. The CDR3 reads CSARKQGSLANYGYTF. DNA for the CDR3: TGCAGTGCGAGAAAACAAGGATCATTAGCTAACTATGGCTACACCTTC.

This clonotype was seen more than once but under ten times. The rearrangement links TRBV29-1 to TRBJ2-3; weak D call: TRBD2 (7 bases). The CDR3 consists of 14 residues. V was cut by 4 bases and J by 3 bases, with 14 bases left in between. Germline V gene data show CDR1 as SQVTM and CDR2 as ANQGSEA. The CDR3 nucleotides are TGCAGCGTTGGTGAGGGGGGGGGAACAGATACGCAGTATTTT. Protein sequence: CSVGEGGGTDTQYF.